The 3 T cell receptor beta chains in this list originate from one sample, sequenced in a study of OX40 agonist ivuxolimab in advanced cancers. Clones were read by immunoSEQ multiplex PCR, and TCRdb kept only the in-frame ones, dropping some. The sample carries tens of thousands of clones, around 90% recorded once. The sequenced sample was CD4+ or CD8+ T cells sorted from blood, obtained in a trial of the OX40 agonist ivuxolimab. These receptors originate from an adult with an advanced solid tumor such as melanoma, head and neck, liver or kidney cancer.

The genes are TRBV15 and TRBJ2-7, with 9 nucleotides matching TRBD2. Germline V lookup: CDR1 LNHNV, CDR2 YYDKDF (reference sequence). The CDR3 covers 18 residues. Trimming at V came to 1 base and at J to 3 bases, leaving 13 bases not matched to a gene. CDR3 nucleotide sequence: TGTGCCACCAGCAGAGGGTCTCTATCCGCGGGAGGGATCTACGAGCAGTACTTC. It is translated as CATSRGSLSAGGIYEQYF.

V and J are TRBV4-2 and TRBJ2-3, with TRBD2 matching 10 bases. The junction had 13 bases not matched to a gene; V was cut back by 4 bases and J by 6 bases. This CDR3 spans 17 amino acids. Germline loops: CDR1 LGHNA, CDR2 YNFKEQ. The CDR3 region has the DNA TGTGCCAGCAGCCCAGGCCCCACTAGCGGGATCGCGGATACGCAGTATTTT. Encoded protein: CASSPGPTSGIADTQYF.

The V call is TRBV19, the J call TRBJ1-6, with D uncertain. This CDR3 contains 17 residues. V was clipped by 3 bases and J by 0 bases, with 12 bases between them. Germline CDR1 LNHDA, CDR2 SQIVND (reference sequence). In DNA form, the CDR3 reads TGTGCCAGTAGTATCCTGCCCAGAAGCTCCTATAATTCACCCCTCCACTTT. Translating gives CASSILPRSSYNSPLHF.